The 12 T cell receptor beta chains below come from one sample, sequenced in a study of blood T cell repertoires in COVID-19. This table comes from immunoSEQ multiplex PCR, and its TCRdb copy is limited to in-frame clones, with some not included. This table has fewer than 85,000 clones, about 79% appearing once. The source material was peripheral blood. These receptors originate from a woman in her sixties with acute or convalescent COVID-19.

This rearrangement joins TRBV10-3 to TRBJ2-7; no firm D call. In germline, CDR1 is ENHRY, CDR2 SYGVKD. Between the trimmed V and J ends, which lost 0 bases and 9 bases, there was a span of 15 bases. The CDR3 is made up of 14 amino acids. CDR3 protein: CAISESAAASGQYF. CDR3 DNA: TGTGCCATCAGTGAGTCTGCCGCAGCCTCGGGGCAGTACTTC.

This sequence joins TRBV1 and TRBJ2-5; TRBD2, the table's D call, lacks a check against the DNA. TRBV1 counts as a pseudogene. The CDR3 has 16 amino acids. CDR3 loop: CTSSQDGAGVSETQYF. Written as DNA, the CDR3 is TGCACCAGCAGCCAAGACGGAGCGGGGGTCTCTGAGACCCAGTACTTC.

The chain links TRBV3-1 (or the pseudogene TRBV3-2) to TRBJ1-1; D gene ambiguous. The germline gives CDR1 LGHDT, CDR2 YNNKEL (reference sequence). The V gene lost 2 bases and the J gene lost 7 bases, with 8 bases spanning the gap. This CDR3 spans 12 amino acids. This CDR3 reads CASSQLTGEAFF. In DNA form, the CDR3 reads TGTGCCAGCAGCCAACTCACCGGTGAAGCTTTCTTT.

This clone was observed once. The J gene is TRBJ1-3, the V gene TRBV20-1; maybe TRBD1 (5 bases). The ends were cut back, 6 bases at V and 5 bases at J, with 8 bases in the middle. CDR1 DFQATT and CDR2 SNEGSKA come from the germline V gene (reference sequence). The CDR3 covers 11 residues. The CDR3 nucleotides are TGCAGTGCGTTGGACAGAAACACCATATATTTT. The encoded protein is CSALDRNTIYF.

This chain joins TRBV3-1 (or the pseudogene TRBV3-2) and TRBJ2-7; 10 bases align to TRBD1. This CDR3 contains 19 residues. V was clipped by 1 base and J by 2 bases; unmatched bases: 14. Germline CDR1 reads LGHDT; CDR2 reads YNNKEL (reference sequence). This chain's CDR3 is CASSQASLGTGVRTYEQYF. CDR3 bases: TGTGCCAGCAGCCAAGCCAGCCTAGGGACAGGGGTCAGGACCTACGAGCAGTACTTC.

This chain links TRBV30 with TRBJ1-1; D is unresolved. Germline CDR1 GTSNPN, CDR2 SVGIG (reference sequence). V was clipped by 4 bases and J by 0 bases, with 12 bases between them. This CDR3 has 14 residues. The CDR3 here is CAWNPRHLNTEAFF. In DNA, the CDR3 is TGTGCCTGGAATCCGCGGCATCTGAACACTGAAGCTTTCTTT.

The chain recombines TRBV5-1 with TRBJ1-2, with D possibly being TRBD1 (5 bases). Germline V gene sequence: CDR1 SGHRS, CDR2 YFSETQ. The length of the CDR3 is 15 residues. V lost 0 bases and J lost 4, with 13 bases in between. CDR3 amino acids: CASSLDQGISYGYTF. The CDR3 nucleotides read TGCGCCAGCAGCTTGGATCAGGGAATCAGCTATGGCTACACCTTC.

The chain recombines TRBV11-2 with TRBJ1-6, with unresolved D. The germline gives CDR1 SGHAT, CDR2 FQNNGV. V was cut by 1 base and J by 7 bases, with 11 bases left in between. The CDR3 is 15 amino acids. The CDR3 DNA is TGTGCCAGCAGCTTAGGGAGGCAGCCGAATTCACCCCTCCACTTT. It encodes CASSLGRQPNSPLHF.

This rearrangement joins TRBV28 to TRBJ1-6; D is ambiguous. Trimming removed 2 bases from V and 5 bases from J, with 13 bases in between. The CDR3 consists of 16 residues. Germline CDR1 is MDHEN and CDR2 is SYDVKM. Here the CDR3 reads CASSLLGGADNSPLHF. The CDR3 DNA reads as TGTGCCAGCAGTTTACTAGGAGGAGCGGATAATTCACCCCTCCACTTT.

The V call is TRBV28, the J call TRBJ1-1; 8 bases are shared with TRBD1. This CDR3 has 14 residues. V lost 4 bases and J lost 2; bases outside the gene matches: 3. Germline V lookup: CDR1 MDHEN, CDR2 SYDVKM. The CDR3: CASSWTGFNTEAFF. For the CDR3, the DNA is TGTGCCAGCAGTTGGACAGGGTTTAACACTGAAGCTTTCTTT.

This clone showed up just once. The chain joins TRBV11-3 to TRBJ2-1; 8 nucleotides align to TRBD2. The V and J ends lost 5 bases and 7 bases, in that order; junction bases with no gene match: 7. The length of the CDR3 is 14 residues. Germline V CDR1 and CDR2: SGHNT, YENEEA. In DNA, the CDR3 is TGTGCCAGCAGCATCACGGGGGGGCGTAATGAGCAGTTCTTC. It specifies CASSITGGRNEQFF.

This chain uses TRBV18 with TRBJ2-1; the match to TRBD1 covers 7 bases. V trimming: 0 bases; J trimming: 3 bases; junction bases outside the gene matches: 8. The germline CDR1 and CDR2 sequences are KGHSH and LQKENI. The CDR3 length is 17 residues. Here the CDR3 reads CASSPPARQGSYNEQFF. CDR3 nucleotide sequence: TGTGCCAGCTCACCACCTGCCCGACAGGGAAGCTACAATGAGCAGTTCTTC.